This T cell receptor (beta chain) was documented in a study of blood T cell repertoires in COVID-19. Germline V lookup: CDR1 MRHNA, CDR2 SNTAGT. The CDR3 sequence is 14 residues long. V lost 2 bases to trimming and J lost 5 bases, with 13 bases between them. Original data processing: Amplification of reference gene primers provided the estimated nucleated cell counts. The assay was immunoSEQ multiplex PCR, and TCRdb's table has in-frame clones only and misses some. V and J calls and clone size are given by that table; D and trimming were obtained from the DNA. The repertoire includes 150,000 or so clones, around 87% of them detected once, and about 0.95% sits in the top ten.

The V gene is TRBV6-4, the J gene TRBJ2-7, with unresolved D. The sequenced sample consisted of peripheral blood. This receptor was taken from a young man with acute or convalescent COVID-19. Here the CDR3 DNA reads TGTGCCAGCAGTGACCTCTACTGCCGCCACGAGCAGTACTTC. It specifies CASSDLYCRHEQYF.